This TCR beta chain was documented in a study of blood T cell repertoires in COVID-19. Looking at the study overall: The samples span acute and convalescent COVID-19 from the United States, Italy and Spain. PBMCs, B-cell-depleted T cells, or T cells were the source of the cDNA or gDNA that made up the material.

Germline V gives CDR1 SNHLY, CDR2 FYNNEI. After removal of 7 bases from V and 7 bases from J, the junction contained 10 bases not matched to a gene. The CDR3 is 15 residues long. In the authors' methods: The assay estimated nucleated cells by amplifying reference gene primers. The table came from immunoSEQ multiplex PCR; TCRdb's copy has only in-frame clones and leaves some out. Clonal size and the V and J genes are those of that table, whereas D and trimming came from the DNA. The sample has some 130,000 clones, 88% seen once. The sequence came from a man between 50 and 59 years old with acute or convalescent COVID-19. The chain joins TRBV2 to TRBJ1-6; 7 nucleotides align to TRBD1. Sequencing was performed on peripheral blood. The CDR3 DNA sequence: TGTGCCAGCATGGGGCAGGGGGGTAGAAATTCACCCCTCCACTTT. Its protein product is CASMGQGGRNSPLHF.